The subject of this entry is one T cell receptor beta chain. This sample was taken from a study of T cells in localized non-small cell lung cancer. Assay used: immunoSEQ multiplex PCR; TCRdb lists only in-frame clones, some missing. The sample shows tens of thousands of clones, around 87% of them seen only once. This CDR3 is built from 14 residues. CDR1 is MNHNS, CDR2 SASEGT, per germline. V dropped 6 bases and J dropped 3 bases, with 13 bases sitting between them. This clonotype was obtained from a man aged 40 to 69 with stage II lung adenocarcinoma. This rearrangement joins TRBV6-1 to TRBJ2-3; D not certain. Sequencing was performed on PBMCs, taken before any cancer treatment. The CDR3 sequence: CASRGLEVTDTQYF. The CDR3 coding sequence is TGTGCCAGCAGAGGGCTCGAGGTGACAGATACGCAGTATTTT.